Each of the 8 T cell receptor beta chains below was sequenced from the same sample in a study of T cells in Graves' hyperthyroidism and ophthalmopathy. TCR beta CDR3 regions were amplified from RNA. HTBI primers were employed in a first-round RT-PCR of the TCR CDR3. TCRdb analysed the multiplex PCR reads with MiXCR anew, one entry per CDR3 protein. The data hold hundreds of thousands of distinct CDR3 sequences, with over 35% observed a single time. Sequenced input: blood. Every receptor here comes from a man aged 18-30 years with Graves' hyperthyroidism.

A few counts support this clonotype. J is TRBJ2-2 and V is TRBV7-2, with D uncertain. Germline V gene lookup returns CDR1 SGHTA and CDR2 FQGNSA. The CDR3 runs 14 residues. Trimming pared 3 bases from V and 2 bases from J, leaving 7 bases between. CDR3 residues: CASSFDPNTGELFF. Here the CDR3 DNA reads TGTGCCAGCAGCTTCGACCCAAACACCGGGGAGCTGTTTTTT.

The J gene is TRBJ1-1, the V gene TRBV28; D gene unclear. The CDR3 length is 8 residues. Per the germline V gene, CDR1 is MDHEN and CDR2 is SYDVKM. CDR3 amino acids: CTDTEAFF. The CDR3 nucleotides are TGTACGGACACTGAAGCTTTCTTT.

This CDR3 reads CASSLAGGRRGAFF. For the CDR3, the DNA is TGTGCCAGCAGCTTAGCGGGGGGGCGTCGGGGAGCTTTCTTT. The V call is TRBV7-9, the J call TRBJ1-1, with TRBD1 as a possible D gene (6 bases). There are 14 residues in the CDR3. Trimming took off 0 bases at V and 10 bases at J, with 15 bases between the two ends. The germline CDR1 and CDR2 sequences are SEHNR and FQNEAQ (reference sequence).

This clonotype was counted ten times or more. The chain has TRBV7-9 and TRBJ2-7; 9 nucleotides align to TRBD1. Trimming at V came to 7 bases and at J to 4 bases, leaving 5 bases not matched to a gene. The CDR3 contains 13 residues. Germline-derived CDR1 and CDR2 are SEHNR and FQNEAQ (reference sequence). The CDR3 DNA sequence: TGTGCCAGCATAGGGACAGGGCGGTACGAGCAGTACTTC. It translates to CASIGTGRYEQYF.

This rearrangement joins TRBV2 to TRBJ2-7; a weak D match, TRBD2 (6 bases). Germline CDR1 is SNHLY and CDR2 is FYNNEI. This CDR3 region has 12 residues. V was pared by 10 bases and J by 4 bases, with 14 bases between. The DNA of the CDR3 is TGTGCCATCGGGGGACGGGAGTACGAGCAGTACTTC. It specifies CAIGGREYEQYF.

The chain combines TRBV5-6 with TRBJ1-3, with D maybe TRBD1 (5 bases). V gave up 0 bases and J gave up 3 bases, with 10 bases separating them. CDR1 and CDR2 (germline): SGHDT, YYEEEE. The CDR3 consists of 15 residues. The CDR3 reads CASSLDRGGGNTIYF. The CDR3 DNA reads TGTGCCAGCAGCTTGGATAGGGGAGGTGGAAACACCATATATTTT.

V is TRBV7-4 and J is TRBJ2-7; 9 bases fit TRBD2. With 4 bases clipped from V and 7 bases from J, the junction kept 8 bases outside the gene matches. This CDR3 spans 14 amino acids. Germline V gene lookup returns CDR1 SGHVT and CDR2 SQSDAQ. CDR3 residues: CASSWAAGGGEQYF. CDR3 in DNA: TGTGCCAGCAGCTGGGCAGCGGGGGGCGGTGAGCAGTACTTC.

The chain uses TRBV2 and TRBJ2-7; D possibly corresponds to TRBD2 (6 bases). Trimming stripped 6 bases from V and 2 bases from J, with 14 bases between. CDR1 is SNHLY, CDR2 FYNNEI, per germline. The CDR3 is 14 amino acids. Here the CDR3 DNA reads TGTGCCAGCAGCCTTTGGGACTTGGCCTACGAGCAGTACTTC. Translating gives CASSLWDLAYEQYF.